Each of the 29 T cell receptor beta chains below was sequenced from the same sample in a study of shared clonotypes between healthy human individuals. The protocol was immunoSEQ multiplex PCR, while the TCRdb copy is restricted to in-frame clones and leaves out a portion. The sample lists about 1.5 million clones; roughly 98% were seen once. Sequenced input: naive CD4+ T cells sorted from blood. Sample subset: CD45RA+ positively selected. These receptors all come from a man in his thirties or forties in good health.

The genes are TRBV5-1 and TRBJ2-1; 12 bases are shared with TRBD2. The CDR3 is made up of 16 amino acids. V was clipped by 5 bases and J by 2 bases; unmatched bases: 5. Germline-derived CDR1 and CDR2 are SGHRS and YFSETQ. CDR3 sequence (DNA): TGCGCCAGCAGACGGACTAGCGGGATAGCCTACAATGAGCAGTTCTTC. This codes for CASRRTSGIAYNEQFF.

As to this clone: The sample holds other DNA sequences that translate to the same CDR3. The chain links TRBV18 to TRBJ1-3; TRBD1 might be the D (5 bases). V was trimmed by 2 bases and J by 0 bases, leaving 11 bases between them. The length of the CDR3 is 16 residues. The V gene's germline CDR1 is KGHSH and CDR2 LQKENI. CDR3 sequence: CASSPLQGSSGNTIYF. The CDR3 bases are TGTGCCAGCTCACCATTGCAGGGCTCCTCTGGAAACACCATATATTTT.

To note about this clone: Additional DNA sequences in this sample encode the identical CDR3. This chain connects TRBV11-2 to TRBJ2-1; D is undetermined. The CDR3 is made up of 11 amino acids. Germline CDR1 is SGHAT and CDR2 is FQNNGV. V was clipped by 1 base and J by 7 bases, with 2 bases between them. This CDR3 reads CASSLGNEQFF. CDR3 nucleotide sequence: TGTGCCAGCAGCTTAGGTAATGAGCAGTTCTTC.

The rearrangement uses TRBV29-1 and TRBJ2-3; D not certain. The CDR3 is made up of 16 amino acids. Trimming removed 5 bases at V and 0 bases at J, with 18 bases between. Germline CDR1 SQVTM, CDR2 ANQGSEA. The CDR3 DNA follows: TGCAGCGTTATAGGCCCGGGTGGTAGGAGCACAGATACGCAGTATTTT. Its translation is CSVIGPGGRSTDTQYF.

The V and J genes are TRBV9 and TRBJ2-1; D gene ambiguous. The V and J ends lost 0 bases and 9 bases respectively, with 13 bases between them. The CDR3 is made up of 14 amino acids. Germline V gene lookup returns CDR1 SGDLS and CDR2 YYNGEE. DNA of the CDR3: TGTGCCAGCAGCGTAGAAAACCGCCGTTTTGAGCAGTTCTTC. Residues: CASSVENRRFEQFF. Complete variable domain (other parts from reference TRBV9 and TRBJ2-1): DSGVTQTPKHLITATGQRVTLRCSPRSGDLSVYWYQQSLDQGLQFLIQYYNGEERAKGNILERFSAQQFPDLHSELNLSSLELGDSALYFCASSVENRRFEQFFGPGTRLTVL.

The V and J genes are TRBV11-2 and TRBJ2-3, with 7 bases fitting TRBD2. Germline V CDR1 and CDR2: SGHAT, FQNNGV. Germline trimming cut 3 bases from V and 6 bases from J; bases unmatched to any gene: 6. This CDR3 region has 14 residues. DNA of the CDR3: TGTGCCAGCAGCTTGGCGGGAGTAGTGGATACGCAGTATTTT. Its protein product is CASSLAGVVDTQYF. Together with reference TRBV11-2 and TRBJ2-3, the CDR3 gives the full variable domain: EAGVAQSPRYKIIEKRQSVAFWCNPISGHATLYWYQQILGQGPKLLIQFQNNGVVDDSQLPKDRFSAERLKGVDSTLKIQPAKLEDSAVYLCASSLAGVVDTQYFGPGTRLTVL.

V gene TRBV27 combines with J gene TRBJ1-1; tentative D call: TRBD1 (5 bases). The germline gives CDR1 MNHEY, CDR2 SMNVEV (reference sequence). V shed 4 bases and J shed 4 bases, with 19 bases lying between them. This CDR3 spans 16 amino acids. The CDR3 sequence: CASSSPGLPAGTEAFF. The DNA of the CDR3 is TGTGCCAGCAGTTCTCCGGGACTCCCGGCGGGCACTGAAGCTTTCTTT.

This chain joins TRBV4-1 and TRBJ2-7; 10 nucleotides agree with TRBD1. Germline V gene lookup returns CDR1 MGHRA and CDR2 YSYEKL. CDR3 length: 16 residues. The ends lost 3 bases at V and 4 bases at J; junction bases unmatched: 9. CDR3 protein: CASSHPPGTGAYEQYF. The CDR3 DNA sequence: TGCGCCAGCAGCCATCCTCCCGGGACAGGGGCTTACGAGCAGTACTTC.

On this clone: Other DNA sequences in the sample encode the same CDR3. The chain combines TRBV5-4 with TRBJ1-1; D not certain. Germline CDR1 is SGHNT and CDR2 is YYREEE (reference sequence). The CDR3 is 14 amino acids. V lost 4 bases, J lost 1 base, and 11 bases lay in between. Here the CDR3 DNA reads TGTGCCAGCAGCCCGGGTGGGCCGAACACTGAAGCTTTCTTT. This codes for CASSPGGPNTEAFF.

The chain joins TRBV9 to TRBJ1-2; D not resolved. V lost 1 base to trimming and J lost 4 bases, with 11 bases between them. Germline CDR1 SGDLS, CDR2 YYNGEE. The CDR3 spans 14 residues. The CDR3, as DNA: TGTGCCAGCAGCGTAAGGTGGAGTGGCTATGGCTACACCTTC. This translates into CASSVRWSGYGYTF.

The chain uses TRBV13 and TRBJ2-3, with TRBD1 matching over 8 bases. With V trimmed by 4 bases and J by 5 bases, 5 bases remained unmatched. The V gene's germline CDR1 is PRHDT and CDR2 FYEKMQ (reference sequence). This CDR3 has 14 amino acids. The CDR3 DNA follows: TGTGCCAGCAGCTCAAAGACAGGGGAAGATACGCAGTATTTT. Translating it yields CASSSKTGEDTQYF. The variable domain in full, with the rest retrieved from reference TRBV13 and TRBJ2-3, is AAGVIQSPRHLIKEKRETATLKCYPIPRHDTVYWYQQGPGQDPQFLISFYEKMQSDKGSIPDRFSAQQFSDYHSELNMSSLELGDSALYFCASSSKTGEDTQYFGPGTRLTVL.

V gene TRBV28 combines with J gene TRBJ2-1; TRBD2 matches at 7 bases. This CDR3 comprises 17 residues. J lost 3 bases, V lost 6 bases, and 14 bases had no gene match. Germline V gene sequence: CDR1 MDHEN, CDR2 SYDVKM. The CDR3 region has the DNA TGTGCCAGCAGGTTCCTCTCGGGAGGAGGAAGCTACAATGAGCAGTTCTTC. Its translation: CASRFLSGGGSYNEQFF.

The genes are TRBV5-4 and TRBJ1-1; possibly TRBD1 for D (6 bases). Germline CDR1 is SGHNT and CDR2 is YYREEE (reference sequence). V was trimmed by 4 bases and J by 0 bases, leaving 25 bases between them. The CDR3 length is 19 residues. CDR3 nucleotides: TGTGCCAGCAGCCTAGATCTGACGAGGGGGAGCCTCATGAACACTGAAGCTTTCTTT. It translates to CASSLDLTRGSLMNTEAFF. The full variable domain, with the rest looked up from reference TRBV5-4 and TRBJ1-1, is ETGVTQSPTHLIKTRGQQVTLRCSSQSGHNTVSWYQQALGQGPQFIFQYYREEENGRGNFPPRFSGLQFPNYSSELNVNALELDDSALYLCASSLDLTRGSLMNTEAFFGQGTRLTVV.

The rearrangement joins TRBV6-1 to TRBJ2-1; D is unclear. The CDR3 is 15 residues long. Germline CDR1 reads MNHNS; CDR2 reads SASEGT. V was pared by 2 bases and J by 6 bases, with 14 bases between. Here the CDR3 reads CASSETRVFTNEQFF. CDR3 DNA: TGTGCCAGCAGTGAAACCCGGGTCTTTACCAATGAGCAGTTCTTC.

V and J are TRBV30 and TRBJ1-2; D not resolved. Looked up from germline, CDR1 is GTSNPN and CDR2 is SVGIG (reference sequence). The length of the CDR3 is 13 residues. V lost 3 bases and J 4 bases, leaving 12 bases between the germline ends. DNA for the CDR3: TGTGCCTGGAGCACCGGACTACGCTATGGCTACACCTTC. It encodes CAWSTGLRYGYTF.

The V call is TRBV11-3, the J call TRBJ2-7, with D perhaps matching TRBD2 (5 bases). Germline V CDR1 and CDR2: SGHNT, YENEEA. V was cut by 5 bases and J by 2 bases, with 10 bases left in between. CDR3 size: 13 residues. The CDR3 nucleotides are TGTGCCAGCAGCGAGGGAGATACCTACGAGCAGTACTTC. Encoded protein: CASSEGDTYEQYF.

The rearrangement uses TRBV28 and TRBJ2-1, with D maybe TRBD2 (5 bases). The CDR3 length is 13 residues. Germline lookup yields CDR1 MDHEN and CDR2 SYDVKM. Trimming took off 7 bases at V and 5 bases at J, with 12 bases between the two ends. CDR3 nucleotide sequence: TGTGCCAGCAATCCAGCGGATCACAATGAGCAGTTCTTC. Protein: CASNPADHNEQFF.

This clone occurred a few times. The chain combines TRBV13 with TRBJ2-7; D unresolved. This CDR3 has 12 amino acids. The V and J ends lost 2 bases and 2 bases respectively, with 4 bases between them. Germline CDR1 is PRHDT and CDR2 is FYEKMQ (reference sequence). CDR3 in amino acids: CASSLRTYEQYF. For the CDR3, the DNA is TGTGCCAGCAGCTTAAGAACCTACGAGCAGTACTTC.

Notes on this clone: Other nucleotide sequences from this sample produce the same CDR3. The chain recombines TRBV18 with TRBJ1-5; D gene ambiguous. Trimming took 6 bases from V and 2 from J, leaving 5 bases between them. This CDR3 region has 12 residues. Germline V gives CDR1 KGHSH, CDR2 LQKENI. CDR3 loop: CASSRGNQPQHF. CDR3 DNA: TGTGCCAGCTCGAGGGGCAATCAGCCCCAGCATTTT.

The V and J genes are TRBV5-1 and TRBJ2-1; 11 nucleotides align to TRBD2. This CDR3 spans 17 amino acids. Trimming at V came to 1 base and at J to 1 base, leaving 4 bases not matched to a gene. Germline CDR1 is SGHRS and CDR2 is YFSETQ. The CDR3 reads CASSLPLAGASYNEQFF. For the CDR3, the DNA is TGCGCCAGCAGCTTGCCACTAGCGGGAGCGTCCTACAATGAGCAGTTCTTC.

This clone has a single count. The CDR3 DNA reads as TGTGCCAGCAGTTTAAAGGGCTTAGGGCAGAACACCGGGGAGCTGTTTTTT. Its protein product is CASSLKGLGQNTGELFF. The J gene is TRBJ2-2, the V gene TRBV28; D is ambiguous. CDR3 length: 17 amino acids. Germline V gene data show CDR1 as MDHEN and CDR2 as SYDVKM. V lost 2 bases and J 1 base, leaving 14 bases between the germline ends.

The chain uses TRBV28 and TRBJ2-3, with 9 bases fitting TRBD1. The CDR3 sequence is 16 residues long. Germline V gene data show CDR1 as MDHEN and CDR2 as SYDVKM. J gave up 6 bases and V 6 bases, and 13 bases lay outside the gene matches. This CDR3 reads CASSTIWTGAGDTQYF. In DNA, the CDR3 is TGTGCCAGCAGCACCATTTGGACAGGGGCTGGGGATACGCAGTATTTT.

This chain links TRBV2 with TRBJ2-7, with 8 positions matching TRBD2. Germline V gene data show CDR1 as SNHLY and CDR2 as FYNNEI. V lost 6 bases to trimming and J lost 0 bases; unmatched junction nucleotides: 4. The CDR3 loop spans 14 amino acids. CDR3 protein: CASRTSDPSYEQYF. CDR3 DNA: TGTGCCAGCAGGACTAGCGACCCCTCCTACGAGCAGTACTTC.

The chain links TRBV7-9 to TRBJ2-1; D call uncertain. This CDR3 contains 16 residues. The V and J ends lost 5 bases and 0 bases respectively, with 14 bases between them. From germline, CDR1 is SEHNR and CDR2 FQNEAQ (reference sequence). CDR3 residues: CASSPTGPGSYNEQFF. The DNA of the CDR3 is TGTGCCAGCAGCCCCACGGGCCCGGGCTCCTACAATGAGCAGTTCTTC. The full variable domain, its missing parts supplied by reference TRBV7-9 and TRBJ2-1, is DTGVSQNPRHKITKRGQNVTFRCDPISEHNRLYWYRQTLGQGPEFLTYFQNEAQLEKSRLLSDRFSAERPKGSFSTLEIQRTEQGDSAMYLCASSPTGPGSYNEQFFGPGTRLTVL.

This rearrangement joins TRBV28 to TRBJ2-7; D call uncertain. Germline values: CDR1 MDHEN, CDR2 SYDVKM. Between the trimmed V and J ends, which lost 3 bases and 7 bases, there was a span of 16 bases. This CDR3 has 14 amino acids. This chain's CDR3 is CASSLVGYGREQYF. DNA of the CDR3: TGTGCCAGCAGTTTGGTAGGGTATGGTAGAGAGCAGTACTTC.

The genes are TRBV28 and TRBJ2-2; TRBD1 aligns across 7 bases. With 5 bases clipped from V and 5 bases from J, the junction kept 8 bases outside the gene matches. CDR3 size: 15 residues. Germline V gene lookup returns CDR1 MDHEN and CDR2 SYDVKM. CDR3 in amino acids: CASSPYRGFTGELFF. CDR3 in DNA: TGTGCCAGCAGTCCCTACAGGGGATTTACCGGGGAGCTGTTTTTT.

This chain joins TRBV10-1 and TRBJ2-3; D uncertain. CDR3 length: 14 residues. CDR1 is WNHNN and CDR2 is SYGVQD in the germline V gene (reference sequence). V lost 4 bases to trimming and J lost 8 bases, with 16 bases between them. The CDR3 protein is CASSVGSQSATQYF. The CDR3 DNA reads TGCGCCAGCAGTGTGGGCAGTCAGAGTGCTACGCAGTATTTT.

A single count supports this clone. The chain couples TRBV4-2 to TRBJ2-2; 9 bases match TRBD2. CDR3 length: 17 amino acids. V was clipped by 2 bases and J by 6 bases; unmatched bases: 10. The V gene's germline CDR1 is LGHNA and CDR2 YNFKEQ. The CDR3 protein is CASSQSGGRAYAGELFF. In DNA form, the CDR3 reads TGTGCCAGCAGCCAATCTGGCGGGAGGGCCTACGCCGGGGAGCTGTTTTTT.

The V call is TRBV5-8, the J call TRBJ2-3; 9 bases align to TRBD1. The CDR3 has 18 amino acids. Germline V CDR1 and CDR2: SGHTS, YDEGEE. V lost 0 bases and J lost 6; bases outside the gene matches: 14. In DNA, the CDR3 is TGTGCCAGCAGCTTGGAAATTACAGGGGGCCGGGGCGCGGATACGCAGTATTTT. This encodes CASSLEITGGRGADTQYF.